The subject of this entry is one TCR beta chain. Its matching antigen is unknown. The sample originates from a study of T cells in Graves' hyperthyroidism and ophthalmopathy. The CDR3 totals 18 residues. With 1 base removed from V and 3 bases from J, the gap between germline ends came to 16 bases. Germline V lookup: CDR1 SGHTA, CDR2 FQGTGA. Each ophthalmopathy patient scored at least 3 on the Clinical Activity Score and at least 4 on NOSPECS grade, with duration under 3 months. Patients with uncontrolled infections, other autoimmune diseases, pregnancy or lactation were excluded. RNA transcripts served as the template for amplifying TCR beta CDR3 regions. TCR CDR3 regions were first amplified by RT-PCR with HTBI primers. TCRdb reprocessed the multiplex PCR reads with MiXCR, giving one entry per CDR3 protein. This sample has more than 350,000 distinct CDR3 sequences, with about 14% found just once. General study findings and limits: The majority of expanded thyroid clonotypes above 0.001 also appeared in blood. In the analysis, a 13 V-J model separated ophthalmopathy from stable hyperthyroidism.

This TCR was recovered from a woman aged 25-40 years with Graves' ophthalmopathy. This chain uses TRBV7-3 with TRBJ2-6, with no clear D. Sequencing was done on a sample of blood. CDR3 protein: CASSLKPPVGIGANVLTF. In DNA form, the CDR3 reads TGTGCCAGCAGCTTAAAACCCCCGGTGGGGATTGGGGCCAACGTCCTGACTTTC.